This T cell receptor (beta chain) was observed in a study of graft-versus-host responses after intestinal transplantation. Repertoires were generated with immunoSEQ multiplex PCR, while TCRdb's copy carries only in-frame clones and drops some. The sample yields approximately 86,000 clones, roughly 91% seen once. On this clone: Its target is unknown.

This receptor was obtained from a human donor who received an intestinal transplant. Source: unstimulated CD4+ T cells sorted from spleen or lymph node cells, taken before intestinal transplant.

The CDR3 reads CSARDSGGYTF. As DNA, the CDR3 is TGCAGTGCTAGAGATAGCGGGGGCTACACCTTC. The genes are TRBV20-1 and TRBJ1-2; D is unclear. Trimming removed 0 bases from V and 8 bases from J, with 7 bases in between. This CDR3 spans 11 amino acids. The V gene's germline CDR1 is DFQATT and CDR2 SNEGSKA (reference sequence).